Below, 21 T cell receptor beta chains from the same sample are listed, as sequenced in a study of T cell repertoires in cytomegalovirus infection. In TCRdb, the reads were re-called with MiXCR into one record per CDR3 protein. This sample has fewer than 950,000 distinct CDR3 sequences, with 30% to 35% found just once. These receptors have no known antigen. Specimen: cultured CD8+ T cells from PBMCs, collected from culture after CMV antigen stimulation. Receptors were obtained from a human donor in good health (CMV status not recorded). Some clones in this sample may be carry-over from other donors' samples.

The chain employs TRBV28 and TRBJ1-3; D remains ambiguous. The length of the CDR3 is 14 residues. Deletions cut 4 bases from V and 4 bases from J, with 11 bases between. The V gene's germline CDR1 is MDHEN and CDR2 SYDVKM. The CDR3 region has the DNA TGTGCCAGCAGTTGGCCGGGAGTGGGAAACACCATATATTTT. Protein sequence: CASSWPGVGNTIYF.

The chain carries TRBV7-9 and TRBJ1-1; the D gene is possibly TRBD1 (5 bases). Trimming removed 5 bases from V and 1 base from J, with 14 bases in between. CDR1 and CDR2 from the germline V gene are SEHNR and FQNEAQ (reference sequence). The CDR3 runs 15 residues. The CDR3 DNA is TGTGCCAGCAGCCCGCCGGGGCCCACGAACACTGAAGCTTTCTTT. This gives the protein CASSPPGPTNTEAFF.

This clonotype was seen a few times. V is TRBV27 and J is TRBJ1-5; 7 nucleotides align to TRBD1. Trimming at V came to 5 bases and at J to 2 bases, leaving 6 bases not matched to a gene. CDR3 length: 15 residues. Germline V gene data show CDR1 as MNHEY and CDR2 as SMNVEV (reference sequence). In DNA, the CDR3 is TGTGCCAGCAGTGTTTCCGGACAGGGCAATCAGCCCCAGCATTTT. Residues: CASSVSGQGNQPQHF.

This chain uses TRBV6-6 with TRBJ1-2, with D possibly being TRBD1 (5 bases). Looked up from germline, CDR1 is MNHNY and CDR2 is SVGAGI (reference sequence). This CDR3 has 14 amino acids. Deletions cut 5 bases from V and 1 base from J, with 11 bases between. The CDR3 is CASSDLTVNYGYTF. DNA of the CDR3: TGTGCCAGCAGTGACCTGACAGTTAACTATGGCTACACCTTC.

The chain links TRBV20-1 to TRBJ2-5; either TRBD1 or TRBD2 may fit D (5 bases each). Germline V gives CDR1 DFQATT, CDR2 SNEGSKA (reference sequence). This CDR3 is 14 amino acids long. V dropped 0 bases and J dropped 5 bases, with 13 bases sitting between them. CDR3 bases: TGCAGTGCTAGAGATGGGAGAGAGGGGGAGACCCAGTACTTC. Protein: CSARDGREGETQYF.

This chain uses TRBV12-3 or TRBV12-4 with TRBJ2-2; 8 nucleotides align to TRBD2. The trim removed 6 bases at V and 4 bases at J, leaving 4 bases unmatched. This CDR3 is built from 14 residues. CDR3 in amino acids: CASSGLAGTGELFF. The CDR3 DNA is TGTGCCAGCAGCGGACTAGCAGGCACCGGGGAGCTGTTTTTT.

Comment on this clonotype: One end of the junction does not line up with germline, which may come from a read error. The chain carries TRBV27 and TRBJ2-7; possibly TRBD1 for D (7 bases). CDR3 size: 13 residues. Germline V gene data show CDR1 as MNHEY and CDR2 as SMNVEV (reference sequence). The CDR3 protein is CASSSGGSYDQYF. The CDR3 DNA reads TGTGCCAGCAGTTCAGGGGGGTCCTACGACCAGTACTTC.

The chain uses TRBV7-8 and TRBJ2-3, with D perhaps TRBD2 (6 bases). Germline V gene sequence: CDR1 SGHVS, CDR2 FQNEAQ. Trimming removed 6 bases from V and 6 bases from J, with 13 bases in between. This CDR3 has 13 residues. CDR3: CASRLRRGDTQYF. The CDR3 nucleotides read TGTGCCAGCAGGTTAAGGAGGGGTGATACGCAGTATTTT.

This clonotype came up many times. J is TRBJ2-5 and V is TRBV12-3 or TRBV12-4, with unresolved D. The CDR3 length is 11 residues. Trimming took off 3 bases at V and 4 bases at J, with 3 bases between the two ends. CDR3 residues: CASSFGETQYF. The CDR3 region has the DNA TGTGCCAGCAGTTTTGGAGAGACCCAGTACTTC.

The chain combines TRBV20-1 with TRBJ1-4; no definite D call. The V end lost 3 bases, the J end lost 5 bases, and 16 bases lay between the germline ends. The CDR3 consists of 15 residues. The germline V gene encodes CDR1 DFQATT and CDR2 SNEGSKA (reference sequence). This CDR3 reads CSASTSVVNNEKLFF. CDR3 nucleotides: TGCAGTGCTAGTACCTCGGTGGTGAACAATGAAAAACTGTTTTTT.

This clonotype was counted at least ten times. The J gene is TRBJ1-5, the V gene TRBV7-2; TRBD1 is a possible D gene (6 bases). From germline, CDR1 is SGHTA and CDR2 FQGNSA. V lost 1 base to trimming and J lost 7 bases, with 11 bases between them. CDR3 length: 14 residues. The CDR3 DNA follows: TGTGCCAGCAGCTTAGAGGGACAATGGCAGCCCCAGCATTTT. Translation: CASSLEGQWQPQHF.

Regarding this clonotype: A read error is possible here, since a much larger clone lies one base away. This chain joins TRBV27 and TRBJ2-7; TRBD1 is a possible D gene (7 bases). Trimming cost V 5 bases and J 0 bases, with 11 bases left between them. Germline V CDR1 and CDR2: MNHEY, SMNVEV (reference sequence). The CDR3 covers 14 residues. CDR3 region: CASSPRDSSYEQYV. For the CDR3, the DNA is TGTGCCAGCAGTCCGCGGGACAGCTCCTACGAGCAGTACGTC.

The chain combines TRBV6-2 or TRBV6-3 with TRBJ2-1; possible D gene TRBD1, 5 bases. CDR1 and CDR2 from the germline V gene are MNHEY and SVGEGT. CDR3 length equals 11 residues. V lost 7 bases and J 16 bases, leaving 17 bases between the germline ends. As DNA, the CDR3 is TGTGCCAGCACTTTAGGGGCAGGGTCCTTCTTC. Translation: CASTLGAGSFF.

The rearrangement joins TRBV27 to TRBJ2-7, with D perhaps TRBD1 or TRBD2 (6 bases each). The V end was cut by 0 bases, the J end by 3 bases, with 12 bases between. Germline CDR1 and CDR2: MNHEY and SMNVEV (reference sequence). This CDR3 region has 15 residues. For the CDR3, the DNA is TGTGCCAGCAGTTTATCAGGGGGAGGACTCTACGAGCAGTACTTC. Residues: CASSLSGGGLYEQYF.

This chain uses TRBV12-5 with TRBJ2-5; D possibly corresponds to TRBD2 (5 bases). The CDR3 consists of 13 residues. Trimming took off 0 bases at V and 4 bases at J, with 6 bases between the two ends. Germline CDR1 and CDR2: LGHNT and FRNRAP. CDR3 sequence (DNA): TGTGCTAGTGGTTTGGTACTAGGAGAGACCCAGTACTTC. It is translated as CASGLVLGETQYF.

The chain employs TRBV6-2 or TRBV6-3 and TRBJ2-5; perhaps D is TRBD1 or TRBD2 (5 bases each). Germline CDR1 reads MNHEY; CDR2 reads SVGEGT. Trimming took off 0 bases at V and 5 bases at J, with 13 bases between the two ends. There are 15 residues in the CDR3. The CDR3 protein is CASSYSIGGGETQYF. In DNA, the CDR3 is TGTGCCAGCAGTTACTCGATTGGGGGTGGGGAGACCCAGTACTTC.

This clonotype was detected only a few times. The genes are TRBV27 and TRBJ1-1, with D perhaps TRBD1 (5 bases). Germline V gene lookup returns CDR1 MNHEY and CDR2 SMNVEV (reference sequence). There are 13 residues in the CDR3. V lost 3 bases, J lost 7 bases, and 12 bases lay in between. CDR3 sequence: CASSFQGSREAFF. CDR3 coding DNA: TGTGCCAGCAGTTTTCAGGGATCGCGTGAAGCTTTCTTT.

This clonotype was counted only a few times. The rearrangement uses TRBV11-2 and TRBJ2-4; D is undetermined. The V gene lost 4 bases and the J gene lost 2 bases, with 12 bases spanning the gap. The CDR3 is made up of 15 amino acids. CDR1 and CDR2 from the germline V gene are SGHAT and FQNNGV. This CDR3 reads CASSYYMGPKNIQYF. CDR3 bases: TGTGCCAGCAGCTACTACATGGGCCCCAAAAACATTCAGTACTTC.

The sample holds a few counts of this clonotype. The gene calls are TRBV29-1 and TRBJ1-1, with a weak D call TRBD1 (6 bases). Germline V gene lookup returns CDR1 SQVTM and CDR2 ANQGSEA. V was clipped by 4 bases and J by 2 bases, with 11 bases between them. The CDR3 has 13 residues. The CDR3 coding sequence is TGCAGCGTTGTAGCAGGGGTTAACACTGAAGCTTTCTTT. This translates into CSVVAGVNTEAFF.

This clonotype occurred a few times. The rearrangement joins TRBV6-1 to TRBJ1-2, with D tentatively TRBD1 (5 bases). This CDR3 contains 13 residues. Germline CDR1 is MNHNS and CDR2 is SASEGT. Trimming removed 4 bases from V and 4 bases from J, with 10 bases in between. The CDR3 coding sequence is TGTGCCAGCAGTGCAGGGTACGGCTATGGCTACACCTTC. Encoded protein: CASSAGYGYGYTF.

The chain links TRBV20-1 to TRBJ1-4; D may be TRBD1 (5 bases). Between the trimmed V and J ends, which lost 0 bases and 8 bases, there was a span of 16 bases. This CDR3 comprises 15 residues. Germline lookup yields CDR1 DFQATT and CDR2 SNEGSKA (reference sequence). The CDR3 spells CSARDRRGVEEKLFF. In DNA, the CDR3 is TGCAGTGCTAGAGACCGTAGGGGAGTCGAGGAAAAACTGTTTTTT.